The rows below give T cell receptor beta chains drawn from one sample of a study of long-term antiretroviral therapy in people with HIV. TCRdb keeps only in-frame clones here, not all; method: immunoSEQ multiplex PCR. The sample has approximately 10,000 clones, about 80% seen once; the top ten hold 15% to 20%. The specimen comprised unsorted PBMCs, sampled at the start of antiretroviral therapy, before treatment. These receptors were obtained from a man younger than 45 with HIV. CDR3s include the opening cysteine and the closing phenylalanine or tryptophan. The D gene is left open where the match is weak. Clone sizes are given selectively: once, few, many, or a class where the clone is expanded.

V gene: TRBV7-3
clone size: NA
D gene: TRBD1
CDR3 length: 13
J gene: TRBJ2-7
CDR3 protein: CASSLTGGYEQYF
CDR3 DNA: TGTGCCAGCAGCTTGACAGGGGGCTACGAGCAGTACTTC

V gene: TRBV5-1
clone size: NA
D gene: NA
CDR3 length: 15
J gene: TRBJ1-1
CDR3 protein: CASSLVGNDYTEAFF
CDR3 DNA: TGCGCCAGCAGCTTGGTCGGCAACGATTACACTGAAGCTTTCTTT

V gene: TRBV13
clone size: NA
D gene: TRBD2
CDR3 length: 14
J gene: TRBJ2-7
CDR3 protein: CASSLAGTSGEQYF
CDR3 DNA: TGTGCCAGCAGCTTAGCCGGGACTAGCGGGGAGCAGTACTTC

V gene: TRBV9
clone size: NA
D gene: NA
CDR3 length: 17
J gene: TRBJ2-1
CDR3 protein: CASSSADPRESRNEQFF
CDR3 DNA: TGTGCCAGCAGCTCTGCGGATCCCAGGGAATCGAGGAATGAGCAGTTCTTC

V gene: TRBV5-1
clone size: once
D gene: NA
CDR3 length: 12
J gene: TRBJ2-5
CDR3 protein: CASSLPQETQYF
CDR3 DNA: TGCGCCAGCAGCTTGCCCCAAGAGACCCAGTACTTC

V gene: TRBV9
clone size: NA
D gene: NA
CDR3 length: 15
J gene: TRBJ1-1
CDR3 protein: CASSVAMEADTEAFF
CDR3 DNA: TGTGCCAGCAGCGTAGCTATGGAGGCGGACACTGAAGCTTTCTTT

V gene: TRBV6-5
clone size: NA
D gene: NA
CDR3 length: 12
J gene: TRBJ2-7
CDR3 protein: CASSRGSHEQYF
CDR3 DNA: TGTGCCAGCAGCAGGGGCTCCCACGAGCAGTACTTC

V gene: TRBV6-4
clone size: NA
D gene: NA
CDR3 length: 14
J gene: TRBJ1-5
CDR3 protein: CASSDSEGNQPQHF
CDR3 DNA: TGTGCCAGCAGTGACTCCGAAGGCAATCAGCCCCAGCATTTT

V gene: TRBV10-3
clone size: few
D gene: TRBD1
CDR3 length: 13
J gene: TRBJ1-4
CDR3 protein: CATGQGAIEKLFF
CDR3 DNA: TGTGCCACCGGACAGGGGGCGATTGAAAAACTGTTTTTT

V gene: TRBV11-2
clone size: NA
D gene: NA
CDR3 length: 15
J gene: TRBJ2-7
CDR3 protein: CASSRGGSSSYEQYF
CDR3 DNA: TGTGCCAGCAGCAGGGGGGGCTCCAGCTCCTACGAGCAGTACTTC

V gene: TRBV11-1
clone size: NA
D gene: NA
CDR3 length: 13
J gene: TRBJ2-5
CDR3 protein: CASSFHDKETQYF
CDR3 DNA: TGTGCCAGCAGCTTTCACGACAAAGAGACCCAGTACTTC

V gene: TRBV19
clone size: NA
D gene: NA
CDR3 length: 12
J gene: TRBJ1-2
CDR3 protein: CASSPGAGGYTF
CDR3 DNA: TGTGCCAGTAGTCCGGGGGCGGGGGGCTACACCTTC

V gene: TRBV28
clone size: once
D gene: TRBD1
CDR3 length: 15
J gene: TRBJ2-3
CDR3 protein: CASREQGAKTDTQYF
CDR3 DNA: TGTGCCAGCAGAGAACAGGGGGCAAAAACAGATACGCAGTATTTT

V gene: TRBV6-6
clone size: few
D gene: NA
CDR3 length: 11
J gene: TRBJ2-2
CDR3 protein: CASSWVGELFF
CDR3 DNA: TGTGCCAGCAGTTGGGTCGGGGAGCTGTTTTTT

V gene: TRBV19
clone size: NA
D gene: NA
CDR3 length: 12
J gene: TRBJ1-1
CDR3 protein: CASSPPGTEAFF
CDR3 DNA: TGTGCCAGTAGTCCCCCGGGGACTGAAGCTTTCTTT

V gene: TRBV6-5
clone size: NA
D gene: NA
CDR3 length: 13
J gene: TRBJ2-7
CDR3 protein: CASSPLVTGEQYF
CDR3 DNA: TGTGCCAGCAGTCCGCTGGTCACGGGCGAGCAGTACTTC

V gene: TRBV19
clone size: NA
D gene: NA
CDR3 length: 14
J gene: TRBJ2-1
CDR3 protein: CASSIPPRDNEQFF
CDR3 DNA: TGTGCCAGTAGTATTCCCCCCCGCGACAATGAGCAGTTCTTC

V gene: TRBV19
clone size: NA
D gene: NA
CDR3 length: 16
J gene: TRBJ2-5
CDR3 protein: CASSMSAQVLLETQYF
CDR3 DNA: TGTGCCAGTAGTATGTCAGCACAGGTCCTGCTCGAGACCCAGTACTTC